The 32 T cell receptor beta chains in this list originate from one sample, sequenced in a study of control samples from healthy donors and cancer patients. Repertoires were generated with immunoSEQ multiplex PCR, while TCRdb's copy carries only in-frame clones and drops some. The sample consists of tens of thousands of clones, roughly 89% of them appearing once. The source material was PBMCs. Source of these receptors: a woman between 55 and 75 years old with head and neck cancer.

The V call is TRBV11-2, the J call TRBJ1-2; no clear D gene. Trimming took off 8 bases at V and 7 bases at J, with 14 bases between the two ends. The CDR3 has 12 amino acids. Germline assignment: CDR1 SGHAT and CDR2 FQNNGV. The CDR3 DNA sequence: TGTGCCAGCCGCCCAATTTCGGGTGGCTACACCTTC. Translation: CASRPISGGYTF.

The chain is built from TRBV5-6 and TRBJ1-2, with 7 bases identical to TRBD1. The V and J ends lost 0 bases and 3 bases, in that order; junction bases with no gene match: 14. The CDR3 spans 18 residues. CDR1 and CDR2 (germline): SGHDT, YYEEEE. In DNA form, the CDR3 reads TGTGCCAGCAGCTTGGGAGGGGGACAGAGGACCTGGGACTATGGCTACACCTTC. Translating it yields CASSLGGGQRTWDYGYTF.

This chain joins TRBV11-2 and TRBJ1-1, with D uncertain. Germline lookup yields CDR1 SGHAT and CDR2 FQNNGV. The CDR3 spans 14 residues. V was shortened by 2 bases and J by 1 base, with 8 bases between the two germline ends. CDR3 region: CASSLNHANTEAFF. In DNA, the CDR3 is TGTGCCAGCAGCTTAAATCATGCGAACACTGAAGCTTTCTTT.

The chain links TRBV27 to TRBJ1-2; D not certain. In germline, CDR1 is MNHEY, CDR2 SMNVEV (reference sequence). The germline V and J ends were trimmed by 2 bases and 7 bases, with 11 bases remaining between them. The CDR3 has 13 amino acids. For the CDR3, the DNA is TGTGCCAGCAGTTTACCGAGTGGGTCTGGCTACACCTTC. Its protein is CASSLPSGSGYTF.

V is TRBV7-6 and J is TRBJ2-7; TRBD1 agrees at 7 bases. The CDR3 contains 15 residues. Germline CDR1 reads SGHVS; CDR2 reads FNYEAQ. Germline trimming cut 5 bases from V and 1 base from J; bases unmatched to any gene: 8. The DNA for the CDR3 is TGTGCCAGCAGCGAGATGACAGGGCCGTCCTACGAGCAGTACTTC. Translation gives CASSEMTGPSYEQYF.

The chain is built from TRBV7-3 and TRBJ2-3; D gene unclear. Germline values: CDR1 SGHTA, CDR2 FQGTGA. Trimming stripped 0 bases from V and 6 bases from J, with 13 bases between. The CDR3 runs to 15 residues. The CDR3 DNA reads TGTGCCAGCAGCTTAACTTCTTGGGAAGGGGATACGCAGTATTTT. It encodes CASSLTSWEGDTQYF.

This rearrangement joins TRBV5-4 to TRBJ2-7, with 8 bases aligning to TRBD2. The CDR3 contains 15 residues. Germline-derived CDR1 and CDR2 are SGHNT and YYREEE (reference sequence). Trimming removed 2 bases from V and 5 bases from J; junction bases left unmatched: 9. CDR3 in amino acids: CASSFLTGGPDEQYF. The CDR3 DNA sequence: TGTGCCAGCAGCTTCTTGACGGGAGGGCCCGACGAGCAGTACTTC.

V gene TRBV5-1 combines with J gene TRBJ2-5, with 7 bases fitting TRBD2. CDR3 length: 13 amino acids. Trimming cost V 4 bases and J 4 bases; bases outside gene matches: 4. Germline CDR1 reads SGHRS; CDR2 reads YFSETQ. CDR3 DNA sequence: TGCGCCAGCAGCGAGACTAGCAGAGAGACCCAGTACTTC. Translated: CASSETSRETQYF.

The chain combines TRBV7-2 with TRBJ2-1, with D perhaps given as TRBD1 or TRBD2 (5 bases each). Germline-derived CDR1 and CDR2 are SGHTA and FQGNSA. The CDR3 is 14 amino acids. V was shortened by 6 bases and J by 8 bases, with 17 bases between the two germline ends. The DNA for the CDR3 is TGTGCCAGCAGTTTAAGGGACGTTCGACATGAGCAGTTCTTC. Residues: CASSLRDVRHEQFF. Looking up the rest from reference TRBV7-2 and TRBJ2-1 gives the full variable domain: GAGVSQSPSNKVTEKGKDVELRCDPISGHTALYWYRQSLGQGLEFLIYFQGNSAPDKSGLPSDRFSAERTGGSVSTLTIQRTQQEDSAVYLCASSLRDVRHEQFFGPGTRLTVL.

The chain is built from TRBV4-3 and TRBJ2-2; TRBD1 is a possible D gene (6 bases). Trimming cost V 3 bases and J 7 bases, with 12 bases left between them. Germline V gene lookup returns CDR1 LGHNA and CDR2 YSLEER. There are 14 residues in the CDR3. In DNA form, the CDR3 reads TGCGCCAGCAGCCAGGAACAGGGAGTCGGGGAGCTGTTTTTT. It translates to CASSQEQGVGELFF.

This chain connects TRBV11-2 to TRBJ2-2, with no clear D. Deletions cut 2 bases from V and 7 bases from J, with 11 bases between. The CDR3 extends over 14 amino acids. Germline assignment: CDR1 SGHAT and CDR2 FQNNGV. The CDR3 DNA reads TGTGCCAGCAGCTTATCCACCAACGGCGGGGAGCTGTTTTTT. This gives the protein CASSLSTNGGELFF.

The chain uses TRBV5-1 and TRBJ1-1, with 8 bases fitting TRBD1. CDR1 is SGHRS and CDR2 is YFSETQ in the germline V gene. This CDR3 contains 16 residues. Trimming cost V 0 bases and J 1 base; bases outside gene matches: 5. The CDR3 DNA is TGCGCCAGCAGCTTGGGGGGGACAGGAGCGAACACTGAAGCTTTCTTT. Its protein is CASSLGGTGANTEAFF.

This chain connects TRBV10-2 to TRBJ2-3; 7 nucleotides match TRBD2. V lost 6 bases to trimming and J lost 6 bases; unmatched junction nucleotides: 15. Germline V gives CDR1 WSHSY, CDR2 SAAADI. CDR3 length: 16 amino acids. Here the CDR3 reads CASRITGLPWGDTQYF. CDR3 nucleotides: TGCGCCAGCAGGATCACGGGACTACCGTGGGGGGATACGCAGTATTTT.

This clone is classed as medium-sized (0.01 to 0.1%). The CDR3 DNA sequence: TGTGCCACCAGCAGAGACCGGACTAGCGCCTACGAGCAGTACTTC. This translates into CATSRDRTSAYEQYF. The V call is TRBV15, the J call TRBJ2-7, with 9 bases that match TRBD2. The ends lost 0 bases at V and 2 bases at J; junction bases unmatched: 2. CDR1 is LNHNV and CDR2 is YYDKDF in the germline V gene (reference sequence). The CDR3 length is 15 residues. The variable domain in full, with the rest retrieved from reference TRBV15 and TRBJ2-7, is DAMVIQNPRYQVTQFGKPVTLSCSQTLNHNVMYWYQQKSSQAPKLLFHYYDKDFNNEADTPDNFQSRRPNTSFCFLDIRSPGLGDTAMYLCATSRDRTSAYEQYFGPGTRLTVT.

CDR3 DNA: TGTGCCAGCAGTCTAGACAAAAGACCGATCCAAGAGACCCAGTACTTC. Protein: CASSLDKRPIQETQYF. This chain uses TRBV6-4 with TRBJ2-5; D ambiguous. With 5 bases removed from V and 1 base from J, the gap between germline ends came to 17 bases. CDR3 length equals 16 residues. The V gene's germline CDR1 is MRHNA and CDR2 SNTAGT.

This chain connects TRBV5-1 to TRBJ2-2; 9 bases map to TRBD1. The CDR3 runs to 17 residues. V lost 0 bases, J lost 5 bases, and 8 bases stayed unmatched. The V gene's germline CDR1 is SGHRS and CDR2 YFSETQ. The CDR3 bases are TGCGCCAGCAGCTTGGCCCCACAGGGGGCAGGAACCGGGGAGCTGTTTTTT. It codes for CASSLAPQGAGTGELFF. The full variable domain, its missing parts supplied by reference TRBV5-1 and TRBJ2-2, is KAGVTQTPRYLIKTRGQQVTLSCSPISGHRSVSWYQQTPGQGLQFLFEYFSETQRNKGNFPGRFSGRQFSNSRSEMNVSTLELGDSALYLCASSLAPQGAGTGELFFGEGSRLTVL.

This clone was counted a single time. This chain uses TRBV27 with TRBJ1-1; D is possibly TRBD1 (5 bases). CDR3 size: 15 residues. In germline, CDR1 is MNHEY, CDR2 SMNVEV (reference sequence). V dropped 7 bases and J dropped 1 base, with 16 bases sitting between them. The CDR3 loop reads CASKRPGRGNTEAFF. CDR3 DNA sequence: TGTGCCAGCAAAAGGCCAGGGCGGGGGAACACTGAAGCTTTCTTT.

The chain combines TRBV29-1 with TRBJ2-1; 10 bases match TRBD2. CDR3 length: 14 residues. Trimming at V came to 5 bases and at J to 8 bases, leaving 9 bases not matched to a gene. Germline values: CDR1 SQVTM, CDR2 ANQGSEA. This CDR3 is CSVTWPSGRYEQFF. The DNA of the CDR3 is TGCAGCGTTACCTGGCCTAGCGGGAGATATGAGCAGTTCTTC.

The chain links TRBV2 to TRBJ2-1, with D possibly matching TRBD1 (6 bases). Germline-derived CDR1 and CDR2 are SNHLY and FYNNEI. CDR3 length: 15 residues. The V and J ends lost 7 bases and 0 bases respectively, with 13 bases between them. DNA for the CDR3: TGTGCCAGCATCAGGGGTCACAGCTCCTACAATGAGCAGTTCTTC. It translates to CASIRGHSSYNEQFF.

CDR3 protein: CATVTGASGNTIYF. CDR3 bases: TGTGCCACGGTGACAGGGGCCTCTGGAAACACCATATATTTT. This chain joins TRBV7-9 and TRBJ1-3; 8 nucleotides align to TRBD1. After removal of 10 bases from V and 0 bases from J, the junction contained 5 bases not matched to a gene. The CDR3 covers 14 residues. Germline CDR1 and CDR2: SEHNR and FQNEAQ (reference sequence).

The chain has TRBV5-1 and TRBJ1-6; D is unclear. V was cut by 6 bases and J by 0 bases, with 10 bases left in between. The CDR3 sequence is 15 residues long. Per germline, CDR1 SGHRS and CDR2 YFSETQ. The CDR3 nucleotides read TGCGCCAGCACCACAAGGAGCTCCTATAATTCACCCCTCCACTTT. It specifies CASTTRSSYNSPLHF. The whole variable domain, filled in from reference TRBV5-1 and TRBJ1-6, reads KAGVTQTPRYLIKTRGQQVTLSCSPISGHRSVSWYQQTPGQGLQFLFEYFSETQRNKGNFPGRFSGRQFSNSRSEMNVSTLELGDSALYLCASTTRSSYNSPLHFGNGTRLTVT.

J is TRBJ2-1 and V is TRBV5-8; TRBD2 might be the D (6 bases). The length of the CDR3 is 14 residues. Trimming stripped 2 bases from V and 3 bases from J, with 9 bases between. Germline V gene sequence: CDR1 SGHTS, CDR2 YDEGEE. CDR3 residues: CASSLPTSYNEQFF. The CDR3 DNA follows: TGTGCCAGCAGCTTACCGACTAGCTACAATGAGCAGTTCTTC.

V is TRBV4-2 and J is TRBJ2-3; D possibly uses TRBD1 or TRBD2 (7 bases each). The CDR3 is 16 residues long. Per the germline V gene, CDR1 is LGHNA and CDR2 is YNFKEQ. The V gene lost 0 bases and the J gene lost 5 bases, with 15 bases spanning the gap. CDR3 in DNA: TGTGCCAGCAGCCAAGATGGGGGCAGGGGGGGAGATACGCAGTATTTT. This gives the protein CASSQDGGRGGDTQYF.

The genes are TRBV10-3 and TRBJ2-1; 10 nucleotides agree with TRBD1. The length of the CDR3 is 13 residues. Per germline, CDR1 ENHRY and CDR2 SYGVKD. The V and J ends lost 6 bases and 7 bases, in that order; junction bases with no gene match: 3. The CDR3 DNA reads TGTGCCATCAGCCGACAGGGGGCGAATGAGCAGTTCTTC. It translates to CAISRQGANEQFF.

The CDR3 protein is CASSIDQEANEQYF. The CDR3 bases are TGTGCCAGTAGTATAGATCAGGAGGCAAACGAGCAGTACTTC. The chain combines TRBV19 with TRBJ2-7; D may be TRBD2 (5 bases). The CDR3 spans 14 residues. Trimming removed 0 bases from V and 5 bases from J, with 11 bases in between. Per the germline V gene, CDR1 is LNHDA and CDR2 is SQIVND (reference sequence).

This clone was observed a single time. V and J are TRBV24-1 and TRBJ2-1; D is perhaps TRBD2 (6 bases). Per germline, CDR1 KGHDR and CDR2 SFDVKD. V was cut by 2 bases and J by 0 bases, with 10 bases left in between. The CDR3 length is 16 residues. Here the CDR3 reads CATSDSSAFSYNEQFF. CDR3 nucleotides: TGTGCCACCAGTGATTCTAGCGCGTTCTCCTACAATGAGCAGTTCTTC.

V gene TRBV5-5 combines with J gene TRBJ2-7; D is unclear. CDR1 is SGHKS, CDR2 YYEKEE, per germline (reference sequence). Trimming left V 0 bases short and J 6 bases short, with 7 bases between. The CDR3 is 12 amino acids. The CDR3 region is CASSLESIEQYF. The CDR3 DNA follows: TGTGCCAGCAGCTTGGAATCGATCGAGCAGTACTTC. The whole variable domain, filled in from reference TRBV5-5 and TRBJ2-7, reads DAGVTQSPTHLIKTRGQQVTLRCSPISGHKSVSWYQQVLGQGPQFIFQYYEKEERGRGNFPDRFSARQFPNYSSELNVNALLLGDSALYLCASSLESIEQYFGPGTRLTVT.

This sequence joins TRBV7-2 and TRBJ1-5, with 8 bases fitting TRBD1. The V and J ends lost 8 bases and 3 bases, in that order; junction bases with no gene match: 9. CDR3 length equals 15 residues. Germline CDR1 is SGHTA and CDR2 is FQGNSA. CDR3 in amino acids: CASYDGTGYNQPQHF. CDR3 nucleotide sequence: TGTGCCAGCTACGACGGGACAGGCTACAATCAGCCCCAGCATTTT.

This clone was seen a single time. CDR3 nucleotides: TGTGCCAGCAGTGAACCTGGATATGGCTACACCTTC. This translates into CASSEPGYGYTF. V usage is TRBV6-1 and J usage is TRBJ1-2; D uncertain. The CDR3 has 12 residues. The germline V and J ends were trimmed by 2 bases and 5 bases, with 6 bases remaining between them. Germline CDR1 is MNHNS and CDR2 is SASEGT.

The genes are TRBV9 and TRBJ2-2; 9 bases are a match to TRBD1. Germline values: CDR1 SGDLS, CDR2 YYNGEE. V gave up 4 bases and J gave up 4 bases; unmatched junction bases: 5. The CDR3 spans 15 residues. CDR3 protein: CASSSGTGSTGELFF. The CDR3 DNA reads TGTGCCAGCAGCTCCGGGACAGGGAGCACCGGGGAGCTGTTTTTT.

J is TRBJ1-1 and V is TRBV29-1; no definite D call. The CDR3 loop spans 13 amino acids. V shed 1 base and J shed 0 bases, with 6 bases lying between them. The germline V gene has CDR1 SQVTM and CDR2 ANQGSEA. Here the CDR3 reads CSVEGRMNTEAFF. In DNA, the CDR3 is TGCAGCGTTGAAGGACGGATGAACACTGAAGCTTTCTTT. Combining the CDR3 with reference TRBV29-1 and TRBJ1-1 gives the whole variable domain SAVISQKPSRDICQRGTSLTIQCQVDSQVTMMFWYRQQPGQSLTLIATANQGSEATYESGFVIDKFPISRPNLTFSTLTVSNMSPEDSSIYLCSVEGRMNTEAFFGQGTRLTVV.

The rearrangement joins TRBV14 to TRBJ2-2; unclear D gene. CDR3 length: 12 residues. Trimming pared 4 bases from V and 4 bases from J, leaving 4 bases between. The germline V gene has CDR1 SGHDN and CDR2 FVKESK. The CDR3 DNA is TGTGCCAGCAGCCGAATCACCGGGGAGCTGTTTTTT. Its translation is CASSRITGELFF.